The 18 T cell receptor beta chains below were found in one sample sequenced in a study of blood T cell repertoires in COVID-19. Sequencing used immunoSEQ multiplex PCR; TCRdb keeps in-frame clones, though not all of them. The profile covers 400,000 to 450,000 clones, with more than 80% appearing a single time and 1.1% taken by the ten largest. Material: PBMCs or T cells enriched from blood (not recorded which). These receptors were taken from a young man who had recovered from COVID-19.

The chain couples TRBV4-1 to TRBJ1-1; D perhaps matches TRBD1 (5 bases). The CDR3 extends over 16 amino acids. The ends were cut back, 4 bases at V and 6 bases at J, with 21 bases in the middle. From germline, CDR1 is MGHRA and CDR2 YSYEKL. CDR3 in amino acids: CASSRAGATGGAEAFF. CDR3 nucleotides: TGCGCCAGCAGCCGCGCCGGCGCGACCGGGGGTGCTGAAGCTTTCTTT.

The chain uses TRBV27 and TRBJ2-1, with D maybe TRBD2 (5 bases). V lost 5 bases and J lost 6, with 11 bases in between. Germline CDR1 and CDR2: MNHEY and SMNVEV (reference sequence). This CDR3 region has 13 residues. The CDR3 sequence: CASSLTRSNEQFF. The CDR3 DNA follows: TGTGCCAGCAGTCTCACTAGGAGCAATGAGCAGTTCTTC.

This chain links TRBV10-3 with TRBJ1-1, with D possibly TRBD1 on 6 matching bases. V lost 6 bases to trimming and J lost 5 bases, with 13 bases between them. Germline assignment: CDR1 ENHRY and CDR2 SYGVKD. This CDR3 has 13 amino acids. The CDR3 coding sequence is TGTGCCATCAGCCAGGGGAGGGAGACTGAAGCTTTCTTT. Translating it yields CAISQGRETEAFF.

This chain joins TRBV27 and TRBJ2-1, with 8 bases that match TRBD2. This CDR3 has 16 amino acids. Per the germline V gene, CDR1 is MNHEY and CDR2 is SMNVEV (reference sequence). V shed 4 bases and J 2 bases; nucleotides not matched to a gene: 7. The CDR3 nucleotides are TGTGCCAGCAGTTCCCCAAGCGGGGGAACCTACAATGAGCAGTTCTTC. This gives the protein CASSSPSGGTYNEQFF.

A note on this clone: Other DNA sequences of this sample code for an identical CDR3. This sequence joins TRBV5-1 and TRBJ1-2; D gene ambiguous. Trimming shortened V by 0 bases and J by 0 bases, and 6 bases separated the two germline ends. The CDR3 sequence is 14 residues long. From germline, CDR1 is SGHRS and CDR2 YFSETQ. In nucleotides, the CDR3 is TGCGCCAGCAGCTTGGGTCAGTCTAACTATGGCTACACCTTC. Its protein is CASSLGQSNYGYTF.

The chain joins TRBV6-5 to TRBJ2-3; TRBD2 aligns across 11 bases. This CDR3 contains 14 residues. V trimming: 6 bases; J trimming: 5 bases; junction bases outside the gene matches: 4. CDR1 and CDR2 from the germline V gene are MNHEY and SVGAGI. Here the CDR3 reads CASSDSGRGDTQYF. The CDR3 DNA follows: TGTGCCAGCAGCGATAGCGGGAGGGGAGATACGCAGTATTTT.

For the CDR3, the DNA is TGTGCCAGCAGCTCCCAGGGACAGGACATCTCTGGAAACACCATATATTTT. As protein: CASSSQGQDISGNTIYF. The V gene is TRBV7-8, the J gene TRBJ1-3; TRBD1 matches at 8 bases. The CDR3 contains 17 residues. V lost 4 bases, J lost 0 bases, and 8 bases stayed unmatched. Per germline, CDR1 SGHVS and CDR2 FQNEAQ.

This CDR3 reads CASSLLAGGPNEQFF. In DNA form, the CDR3 reads TGTGCCAGCAGCTTACTAGCGGGAGGGCCCAATGAGCAGTTCTTC. V usage is TRBV7-8 and J usage is TRBJ2-1; 12 positions agree with TRBD2. Germline V gene lookup returns CDR1 SGHVS and CDR2 FQNEAQ. The CDR3 sequence is 15 residues long. V lost 2 bases to trimming and J lost 6 bases; unmatched junction nucleotides: 2.

This clone came up a few times. The chain has TRBV5-4 and TRBJ1-2; D gene uncertain. Germline V gene sequence: CDR1 SGHNT, CDR2 YYREEE (reference sequence). The CDR3 consists of 14 residues. Trimming cost V 1 base and J 0 bases, with 7 bases left between them. DNA for the CDR3: TGTGCCAGCAGCTTGATACAGACTAACTATGGCTACACCTTC. It is translated as CASSLIQTNYGYTF.

This clone was counted a few times. The rearrangement joins TRBV6-5 to TRBJ1-5, with D maybe TRBD1 (5 bases). Germline-derived CDR1 and CDR2 are MNHEY and SVGAGI. The V and J ends lost 2 bases and 5 bases respectively, with 13 bases between them. This CDR3 is built from 15 residues. The CDR3 sequence: CASSYAAGMYQPQHF. The CDR3 DNA sequence: TGTGCCAGCAGTTACGCGGCAGGGATGTATCAGCCCCAGCATTTT.

The rearrangement joins TRBV11-2 to TRBJ2-3; 10 positions match TRBD2. Per germline, CDR1 SGHAT and CDR2 FQNNGV. V shed 0 bases and J 2 bases; nucleotides not matched to a gene: 5. The CDR3 contains 17 residues. CDR3 protein: CASSLDVLAGDTDTQYF. The CDR3 nucleotides are TGTGCCAGCAGCTTAGATGTCCTAGCGGGAGACACAGATACGCAGTATTTT.

This rearrangement joins TRBV27 to TRBJ2-7; 15 nucleotides agree with TRBD2. The CDR3 has 14 residues. Germline V gene lookup returns CDR1 MNHEY and CDR2 SMNVEV (reference sequence). Unmatched junction bases numbered 0, after V lost 3 bases and J lost 6 bases. The CDR3 DNA reads TGTGCCAGCAGTTTGGGACTAGCGGGGGGCGAGCAGTACTTC. Translation: CASSLGLAGGEQYF.

The chain recombines TRBV5-4 with TRBJ2-7, with 11 nucleotides matching TRBD2. This CDR3 has 14 residues. The trim removed 2 bases at V and 5 bases at J, leaving 3 bases unmatched. Looked up from germline, CDR1 is SGHNT and CDR2 is YYREEE (reference sequence). The CDR3, as DNA: TGTGCCAGCAGCTTAACTAGCGGGAGTAACGAGCAGTACTTC. The encoded protein is CASSLTSGSNEQYF.

This chain connects TRBV3-1 (or the pseudogene TRBV3-2) to TRBJ2-5, with 9 bases fitting TRBD2. In germline, CDR1 is LGHDT, CDR2 YNNKEL (reference sequence). This CDR3 is built from 15 residues. Unmatched junction bases numbered 10, after V lost 4 bases and J lost 7 bases. In nucleotides, the CDR3 is TGTGCCAGCAGCCCACCGACTAGCGGAGCCTCGACCCAGTACTTC. Its protein is CASSPPTSGASTQYF.

This chain links TRBV28 with TRBJ2-7; TRBD2 is a possible D gene (6 bases). The CDR3 consists of 11 residues. Per germline, CDR1 MDHEN and CDR2 SYDVKM. V dropped 10 bases and J dropped 3 bases, with 10 bases sitting between them. CDR3 amino acids: CATGTYYEQYF. As DNA, the CDR3 is TGTGCCACCGGGACTTACTACGAGCAGTACTTC.

The chain combines TRBV10-3 with TRBJ2-1; D possibly corresponds to TRBD1 (6 bases). Germline values: CDR1 ENHRY, CDR2 SYGVKD. CDR3 length equals 14 residues. Trimming removed 5 bases from V and 2 bases from J, with 10 bases in between. CDR3 protein: CAISPGQTYNEQFF. The CDR3 DNA reads TGTGCCATCAGTCCCGGACAGACCTACAATGAGCAGTTCTTC.

V usage is TRBV4-2 and J usage is TRBJ2-7; D is perhaps TRBD1 (5 bases). Trimming cost V 0 bases and J 3 bases, with 15 bases left between them. CDR3 length: 16 residues. Germline V lookup: CDR1 LGHNA, CDR2 YNFKEQ. The CDR3 protein is CASSQDLGARFYEQYF. The CDR3 DNA reads as TGTGCCAGCAGCCAAGATTTAGGGGCCAGGTTCTACGAGCAGTACTTC.

The chain combines TRBV6-6 with TRBJ1-1, with TRBD1 identical over 7 bases. The V segment lost 3 bases and the J segment 6 bases; nucleotides outside the gene matches: 10. Germline assignment: CDR1 MNHNY and CDR2 SVGAGI (reference sequence). CDR3 length equals 15 residues. The CDR3 nucleotides are TGTGCCAGCAGTTATGGAGGGGGCGGGGCAGCTGAAGCTTTCTTT. This gives the protein CASSYGGGGAAEAFF.